The 23 T cell receptor beta chains presented below share a single source sample, sequenced in a study of blood T cell repertoires in COVID-19. Only in-frame clones appear in the TCRdb table, and some are missing; sequencing was by immunoSEQ multiplex PCR. The sample lists 95,000 to 120,000 clones; around 90% were seen once. Sequencing was done on a sample of peripheral blood. These receptors all stem from a human donor in a cohort sampled during active COVID-19.

The V gene is TRBV7-2, the J gene TRBJ1-2, with D perhaps matching TRBD1 (5 bases). V was cut by 0 bases and J by 2 bases, with 10 bases left in between. There are 15 residues in the CDR3. The germline gives CDR1 SGHTA, CDR2 FQGNSA. The CDR3 region is CASSLAVTENYGYTF. The CDR3 nucleotides are TGTGCCAGCAGCTTAGCGGTGACAGAGAACTATGGCTACACCTTC.

This clone occurred once. V usage is TRBV7-9 and J usage is TRBJ2-5; D is unresolved. CDR3 length equals 11 residues. Trimming cost V 5 bases and J 5 bases, with 6 bases left between them. The germline V gene has CDR1 SEHNR and CDR2 FQNEAQ (reference sequence). The CDR3 is CASSGPETQYF. The DNA of the CDR3 is TGTGCCAGCAGCGGGCCGGAGACCCAGTACTTC. Full variable domain (rest looked up from reference TRBV7-9 and TRBJ2-5): DTGVSQNPRHKITKRGQNVTFRCDPISEHNRLYWYRQTLGQGPEFLTYFQNEAQLEKSRLLSDRFSAERPKGSFSTLEIQRTEQGDSAMYLCASSGPETQYFGPGTRLLVL.

The chain has TRBV2 and TRBJ2-2; maybe TRBD2 (6 bases). This CDR3 is 15 amino acids long. The germline V and J ends were trimmed by 7 bases and 1 base, with 13 bases remaining between them. Germline V CDR1 and CDR2: SNHLY, FYNNEI. In nucleotides, the CDR3 is TGTGCCAGCACTGGGGCTAGCGTGAACACCGGGGAGCTGTTTTTT. Translated: CASTGASVNTGELFF.

The chain combines TRBV14 with TRBJ1-2; a weak D match, TRBD1 (5 bases). CDR1 is SGHDN, CDR2 FVKESK, per germline. The CDR3 has 13 residues. Trimming stripped 3 bases from V and 8 bases from J, with 13 bases between. CDR3 residues: CASSHPSGGGYTF. The CDR3 DNA reads TGTGCCAGCAGCCATCCCTCCGGGGGAGGCTACACCTTC.

This clone was seen a handful of times. V usage is TRBV11-2 and J usage is TRBJ2-7; 7 positions match TRBD1. In germline, CDR1 is SGHAT, CDR2 FQNNGV. The CDR3 runs to 13 residues. The V segment lost 2 bases and the J segment 3 bases; nucleotides outside the gene matches: 1. Written as DNA, the CDR3 is TGTGCCAGCAGCTTACCAGGGGGCTACGAGCAGTACTTC. This codes for CASSLPGGYEQYF.

The chain has TRBV7-3 and TRBJ2-3, with 8 nucleotides matching TRBD2. With V trimmed by 6 bases and J by 2 bases, 7 bases remained unmatched. This CDR3 has 15 residues. Germline lookup yields CDR1 SGHTA and CDR2 FQGTGA. CDR3 protein: CASSIAGGATDTQYF. CDR3 nucleotides: TGTGCCAGCAGTATAGCCGGGGGGGCCACAGATACGCAGTATTTT.

The J gene is TRBJ2-1, the V gene TRBV7-2, with 7 bases aligning to TRBD1. CDR1 and CDR2 from the germline V gene are SGHTA and FQGNSA. The CDR3 spans 14 residues. The V and J ends lost 4 bases and 2 bases, in that order; junction bases with no gene match: 2. In nucleotides, the CDR3 is TGTGCCAGCAGCTGGGGACAGCCCTACAATGAGCAGTTCTTC. Translated: CASSWGQPYNEQFF.

The V and J genes are TRBV5-5 and TRBJ1-1; unclear D gene. This CDR3 has 19 amino acids. The germline CDR1 and CDR2 sequences are SGHKS and YYEKEE (reference sequence). The germline V and J ends were trimmed by 0 bases and 1 base, with 22 bases remaining between them. The CDR3 DNA reads as TGTGCCAGCAGCTTGGATCCCCTGGTCTCCAAGCTCCCGAACACTGAAGCTTTCTTT. It specifies CASSLDPLVSKLPNTEAFF.

The rearrangement uses TRBV7-8 and TRBJ2-6, with 7 bases that match TRBD1. Trimming at V came to 8 bases and at J to 0 bases, leaving 10 bases not matched to a gene. The CDR3 covers 17 residues. Germline values: CDR1 SGHVS, CDR2 FQNEAQ. CDR3 in amino acids: CASGTRQGYSGANVLTF. DNA for the CDR3: TGTGCCAGCGGCACCCGACAGGGCTACTCTGGGGCCAACGTCCTGACTTTC.

The chain couples TRBV7-8 to TRBJ2-3, with 9 bases matching TRBD2. The CDR3 extends over 18 amino acids. V dropped 0 bases and J dropped 11; count of bases not matched to a gene: 18. CDR1 and CDR2 from the germline V gene are SGHVS and FQNEAQ. Written as DNA, the CDR3 is TGTGCCAGCAGCTTAGCGGCGGGAGGGTCCCTACCGTACAATTTGCAGTATTTT. Its translation is CASSLAAGGSLPYNLQYF. Supplemented by reference TRBV7-8 and TRBJ2-3, the full variable domain reads GAGVSQSPRYKVAKRGQDVALRCDPISGHVSLFWYQQALGQGPEFLTYFQNEAQLDKSGLPSDRFFAERPEGSVSTLKIQRTQQEDSAVYLCASSLAAGGSLPYNLQYFGPGTRLTVL.

This clone was detected a few times. The chain employs TRBV9 and TRBJ1-1, with D perhaps matching TRBD1 (6 bases). The CDR3 length is 16 residues. Germline V gives CDR1 SGDLS, CDR2 YYNGEE. The ends were cut back, 4 bases at V and 2 bases at J, with 18 bases in the middle. The CDR3 DNA reads TGTGCCAGCAGCCCCGATATGTCAGGGGTTAACACTGAAGCTTTCTTT. Translating it yields CASSPDMSGVNTEAFF.

The rearrangement uses TRBV10-2 and TRBJ2-5, with D unclear. In germline, CDR1 is WSHSY, CDR2 SAAADI. The ends were cut back, 9 bases at V and 1 base at J, with 9 bases in the middle. The length of the CDR3 is 12 residues. The CDR3 is CASSYVQETQYF. In DNA, the CDR3 is TGCGCCAGTTCCTACGTCCAAGAGACCCAGTACTTC.

V gene TRBV5-6 combines with J gene TRBJ2-7; 8 positions match TRBD1. CDR1 SGHDT and CDR2 YYEEEE come from the germline V gene. The CDR3 loop spans 14 amino acids. Trimming removed 0 bases from V and 2 bases from J; junction bases left unmatched: 1. The CDR3 DNA follows: TGTGCCAGCAGCTTGGTGACAGGGGCCTACGAGCAGTACTTC. Amino acid sequence: CASSLVTGAYEQYF.

The chain is built from TRBV6-5 and TRBJ2-5; TRBD2 agrees at 10 bases. This CDR3 is built from 15 residues. Trimming took 6 bases from V and 3 from J; bases not matched to a gene: 7. Germline-derived CDR1 and CDR2 are MNHEY and SVGAGI. CDR3 protein: CASSKPSGGEETQYF. CDR3 DNA sequence: TGTGCCAGCAGCAAACCAAGCGGGGGGGAAGAGACCCAGTACTTC.

This rearrangement joins TRBV27 to TRBJ1-4; D gene uncertain. CDR3 size: 16 residues. Germline-derived CDR1 and CDR2 are MNHEY and SMNVEV (reference sequence). Between the trimmed V and J ends, which lost 8 bases and 8 bases, there was a span of 24 bases. Written as DNA, the CDR3 is TGTGCCAGCGGAAACCTGGAGACTTTCGGTAGGGAAAAACTGTTTTTT. Protein sequence: CASGNLETFGREKLFF. Complete variable domain (other parts from reference TRBV27 and TRBJ1-4): EAQVTQNPRYLITVTGKKLTVTCSQNMNHEYMSWYRQDPGLGLRQIYYSMNVEVTDKGDVPEGYKVSRKEKRNFPLILESPSPNQTSLYFCASGNLETFGREKLFFGSGTQLSVL.

The chain combines TRBV7-6 with TRBJ2-2, with D possibly being TRBD1 (5 bases). Looked up from germline, CDR1 is SGHVS and CDR2 is FNYEAQ. Trimming removed 1 base from V and 0 bases from J, with 6 bases in between. The CDR3 contains 15 residues. The CDR3 spells CASSLVGANTGELFF. The CDR3 DNA reads as TGTGCCAGCAGCTTAGTAGGGGCGAACACCGGGGAGCTGTTTTTT.

This chain connects TRBV2 to TRBJ2-3; 7 nucleotides align to TRBD2. Germline values: CDR1 SNHLY, CDR2 FYNNEI. The V and J ends lost 10 bases and 0 bases, in that order; junction bases with no gene match: 7. The CDR3 spans 14 residues. CDR3 DNA sequence: TGTGCCATAAAGAGCGGGGTTAGCACAGATACGCAGTATTTT. This codes for CAIKSGVSTDTQYF.

The J gene is TRBJ2-1, the V gene TRBV3-1 (or the pseudogene TRBV3-2); D uncertain. CDR1 and CDR2 (germline): LGHDT, YNNKEL (reference sequence). The CDR3 is made up of 13 amino acids. V lost 3 bases and J 4 bases, leaving 7 bases between the germline ends. The CDR3 nucleotides are TGTGCCAGCAGCCAGGCCGCTTACAATGAGCAGTTCTTC. The encoded protein is CASSQAAYNEQFF.

This chain joins TRBV7-8 and TRBJ1-1; a possible D gene is TRBD1 (5 bases). V lost 5 bases, J lost 7 bases, and 11 bases lay in between. Germline CDR1 and CDR2: SGHVS and FQNEAQ. This CDR3 is built from 12 residues. The CDR3 DNA is TGTGCCAGCAGCACCAACAGGAATGAAGCTTTCTTT. As protein: CASSTNRNEAFF.

This clone was picked up one time. J is TRBJ2-1 and V is TRBV9; 16 nucleotides agree with TRBD2. After removal of 3 bases from V and 1 base from J, the junction contained 7 bases not matched to a gene. The CDR3 runs to 19 residues. Per germline, CDR1 SGDLS and CDR2 YYNGEE. The CDR3 nucleotides are TGTGCCAGCAGCGGAGGGGGACTAGCGGGAGGGAGATCCTACAATGAGCAGTTCTTC. Its protein is CASSGGGLAGGRSYNEQFF.

The chain has TRBV7-6 and TRBJ2-3, with TRBD2 as a possible D gene (5 bases). From germline, CDR1 is SGHVS and CDR2 FNYEAQ. Trimming removed 3 bases at V and 6 bases at J, with 19 bases between. The CDR3 has 16 amino acids. The CDR3 loop is CASSFRGRGSADTQYF. In DNA form, the CDR3 reads TGTGCCAGCAGCTTCAGAGGGAGAGGTAGCGCCGATACGCAGTATTTT.

Written as DNA, the CDR3 is TGTGCCAGCAGCTCAGCCTCCTCTGGAAACACCATATATTTT. Residues: CASSSASSGNTIYF. V usage is TRBV7-6 and J usage is TRBJ1-3; no clear D. V dropped 4 bases and J dropped 0 bases, with 7 bases sitting between them. This CDR3 region has 14 residues. CDR1 is SGHVS and CDR2 is FNYEAQ in the germline V gene.

The chain couples TRBV15 to TRBJ1-3; 11 bases are a match to TRBD1. Unmatched junction bases numbered 4, after V lost 1 base and J lost 8 bases. Germline values: CDR1 LNHNV, CDR2 YYDKDF (reference sequence). The length of the CDR3 is 15 residues. CDR3 DNA: TGTGCCACCAGCAGAGGGACAGGGGGCGCAGACACCATATATTTT. As protein: CATSRGTGGADTIYF.